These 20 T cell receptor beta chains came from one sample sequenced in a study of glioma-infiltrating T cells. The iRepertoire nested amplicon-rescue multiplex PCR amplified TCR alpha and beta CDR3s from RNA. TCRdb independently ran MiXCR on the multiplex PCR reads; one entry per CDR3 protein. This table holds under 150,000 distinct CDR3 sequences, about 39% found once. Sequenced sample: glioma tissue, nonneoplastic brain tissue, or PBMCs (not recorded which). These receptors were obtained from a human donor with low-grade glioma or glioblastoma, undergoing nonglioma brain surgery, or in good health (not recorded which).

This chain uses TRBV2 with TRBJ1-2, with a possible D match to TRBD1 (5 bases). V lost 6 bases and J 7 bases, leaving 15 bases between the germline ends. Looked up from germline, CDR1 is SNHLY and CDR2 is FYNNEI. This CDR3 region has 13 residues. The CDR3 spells CASRQVQEGGYTF. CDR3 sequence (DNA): TGTGCCAGCAGACAGGTCCAAGAGGGTGGCTACACCTTC.

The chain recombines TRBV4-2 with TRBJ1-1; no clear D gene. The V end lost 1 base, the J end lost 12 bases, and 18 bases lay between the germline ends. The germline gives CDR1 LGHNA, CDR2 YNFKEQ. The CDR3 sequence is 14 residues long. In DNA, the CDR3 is TGTGCCAGCAGCCAAGGTGGCACCGGCGCTATAACTTTCTTT. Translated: CASSQGGTGAITFF.

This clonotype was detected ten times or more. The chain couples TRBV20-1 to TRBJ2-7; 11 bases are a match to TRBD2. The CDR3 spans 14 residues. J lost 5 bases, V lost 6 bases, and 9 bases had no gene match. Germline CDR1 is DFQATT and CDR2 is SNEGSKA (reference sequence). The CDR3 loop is CSAVLAGVNNEQYF. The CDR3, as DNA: TGCAGTGCGGTACTAGCGGGAGTGAATAACGAGCAGTACTTC.

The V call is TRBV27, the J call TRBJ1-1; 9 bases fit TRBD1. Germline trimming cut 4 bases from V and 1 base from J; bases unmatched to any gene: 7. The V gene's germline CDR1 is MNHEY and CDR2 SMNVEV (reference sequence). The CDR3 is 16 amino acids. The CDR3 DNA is TGTGCCAGCAGTTCCGGGACAGGGATCCAGAACACTGAAGCTTTCTTT. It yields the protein CASSSGTGIQNTEAFF.

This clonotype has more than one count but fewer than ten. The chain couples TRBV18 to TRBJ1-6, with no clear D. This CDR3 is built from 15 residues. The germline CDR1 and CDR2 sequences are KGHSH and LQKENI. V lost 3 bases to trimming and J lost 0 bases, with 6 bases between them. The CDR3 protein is CASSPMGSYNSPLHF. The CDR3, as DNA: TGTGCCAGCTCACCTATGGGCTCCTATAATTCACCCCTCCACTTT. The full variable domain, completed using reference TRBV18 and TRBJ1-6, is NAGVMQNPRHLVRRRGQEARLRCSPMKGHSHVYWYRQLPEEGLKFMVYLQKENIIDESGMPKERFSAEFPKEGPSILRIQQVVRGDSAAYFCASSPMGSYNSPLHFGNGTRLTVT.

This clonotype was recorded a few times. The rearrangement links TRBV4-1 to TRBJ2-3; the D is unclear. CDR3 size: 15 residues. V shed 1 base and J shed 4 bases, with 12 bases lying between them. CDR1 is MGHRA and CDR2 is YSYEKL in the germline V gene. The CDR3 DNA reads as TGCGCCAGCAGCCAAGTTGCGTCTGGGGCAGATACGCAGTATTTT. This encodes CASSQVASGADTQYF.

The CDR3 here is CASSTDLSQAFF. CDR3 bases: TGTGCCAGCAGTACGGACCTTTCTCAAGCTTTCTTT. This chain links TRBV2 with TRBJ1-1; D ambiguous. The CDR3 loop spans 12 amino acids. The V gene's germline CDR1 is SNHLY and CDR2 FYNNEI. With 5 bases removed from V and 9 bases from J, the gap between germline ends came to 13 bases.

The CDR3 DNA sequence: TGTGCCAGTAGTATTGGAAGCGGGAGAGGCAACGAGCAGTACTTC. This encodes CASSIGSGRGNEQYF. The chain uses TRBV19 and TRBJ2-7; TRBD2 aligns across 8 bases. Unmatched junction bases numbered 9, after V lost 3 bases and J lost 5 bases. Per germline, CDR1 LNHDA and CDR2 SQIVND (reference sequence). CDR3 length equals 15 residues.

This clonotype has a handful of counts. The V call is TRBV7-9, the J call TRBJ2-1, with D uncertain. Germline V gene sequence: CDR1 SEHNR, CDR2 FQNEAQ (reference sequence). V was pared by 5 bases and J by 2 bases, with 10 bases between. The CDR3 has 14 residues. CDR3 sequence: CASSGVLPYNEQFF. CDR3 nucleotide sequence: TGTGCCAGCAGCGGGGTCCTCCCCTACAATGAGCAGTTCTTC.

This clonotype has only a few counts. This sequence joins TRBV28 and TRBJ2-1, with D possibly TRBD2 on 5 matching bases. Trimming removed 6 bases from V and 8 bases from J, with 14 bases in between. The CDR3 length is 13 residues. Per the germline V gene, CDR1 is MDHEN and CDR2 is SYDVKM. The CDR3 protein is CASRKGLLDEQFF. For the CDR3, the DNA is TGTGCCAGCAGAAAAGGACTCCTCGATGAGCAGTTCTTC. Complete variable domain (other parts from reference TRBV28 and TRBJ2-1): DVKVTQSSRYLVKRTGEKVFLECVQDMDHENMFWYRQDPGLGLRLIYFSYDVKMKEKGDIPEGYSVSREKKERFSLILESASTNQTSMYLCASRKGLLDEQFFGPGTRLTVL.

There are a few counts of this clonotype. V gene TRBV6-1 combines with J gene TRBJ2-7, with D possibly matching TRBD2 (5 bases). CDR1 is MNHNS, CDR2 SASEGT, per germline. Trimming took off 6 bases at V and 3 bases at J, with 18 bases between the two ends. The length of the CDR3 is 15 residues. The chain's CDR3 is CASSAPVDGLYEQYF. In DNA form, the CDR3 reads TGTGCCAGCAGCGCCCCTGTGGACGGACTCTACGAGCAGTACTTC.

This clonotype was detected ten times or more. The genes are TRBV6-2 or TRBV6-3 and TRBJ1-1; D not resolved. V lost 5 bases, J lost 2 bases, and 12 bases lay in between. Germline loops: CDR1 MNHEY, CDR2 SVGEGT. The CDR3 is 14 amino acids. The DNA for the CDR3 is TGTGCCAGCAGTCCCGGAGGCGTCAACACTGAAGCTTTCTTT. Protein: CASSPGGVNTEAFF.

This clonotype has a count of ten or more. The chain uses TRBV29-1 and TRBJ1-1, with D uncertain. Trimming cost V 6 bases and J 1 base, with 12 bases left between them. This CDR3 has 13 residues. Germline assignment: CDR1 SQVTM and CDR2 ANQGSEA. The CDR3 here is CSVLMTPNTEAFF. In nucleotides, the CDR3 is TGCAGCGTCCTAATGACGCCGAACACTGAAGCTTTCTTT. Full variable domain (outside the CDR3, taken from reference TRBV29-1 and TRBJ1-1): SAVISQKPSRDICQRGTSLTIQCQVDSQVTMMFWYRQQPGQSLTLIATANQGSEATYESGFVIDKFPISRPNLTFSTLTVSNMSPEDSSIYLCSVLMTPNTEAFFGQGTRLTVV.

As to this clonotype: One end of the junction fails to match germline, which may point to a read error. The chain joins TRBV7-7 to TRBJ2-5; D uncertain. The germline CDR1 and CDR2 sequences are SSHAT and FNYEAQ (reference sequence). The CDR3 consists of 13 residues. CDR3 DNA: TGTGCTAGCAGCTTCCGTGGTGATCAGACCCAGTACTTC. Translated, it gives CASSFRGDQTQYF. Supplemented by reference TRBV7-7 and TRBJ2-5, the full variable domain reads GAGVSQSPRYKVTKRGQDVTLRCDPISSHATLYWYQQALGQGPEFLTYFNYEAQPDKSGLPSDRFSAERPEGSISTLTIQRTEQRDSAMYRCASSFRGDQTQYFGPGTRLLVL.

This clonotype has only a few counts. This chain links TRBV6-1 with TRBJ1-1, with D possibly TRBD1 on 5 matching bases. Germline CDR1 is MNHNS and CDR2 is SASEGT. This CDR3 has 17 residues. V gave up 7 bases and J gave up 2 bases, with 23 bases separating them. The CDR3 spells CASTKRGAGVTNTEAFF. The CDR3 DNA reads TGTGCCAGCACGAAAAGGGGCGCAGGCGTTACCAACACTGAAGCTTTCTTT.

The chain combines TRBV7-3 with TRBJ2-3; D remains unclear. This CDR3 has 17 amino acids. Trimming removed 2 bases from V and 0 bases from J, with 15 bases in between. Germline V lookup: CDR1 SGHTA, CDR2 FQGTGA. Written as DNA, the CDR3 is TGTGCCAGCAGCTTATTCGGTGCGGCGGCCAGCACAGATACGCAGTATTTT. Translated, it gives CASSLFGAAASTDTQYF.

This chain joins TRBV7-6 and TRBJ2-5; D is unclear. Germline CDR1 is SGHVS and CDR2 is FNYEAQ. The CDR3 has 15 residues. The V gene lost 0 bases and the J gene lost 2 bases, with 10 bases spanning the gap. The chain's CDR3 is CASSLAQVKQETQYF. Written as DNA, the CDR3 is TGTGCCAGCAGCTTAGCGCAGGTCAAACAAGAGACCCAGTACTTC.

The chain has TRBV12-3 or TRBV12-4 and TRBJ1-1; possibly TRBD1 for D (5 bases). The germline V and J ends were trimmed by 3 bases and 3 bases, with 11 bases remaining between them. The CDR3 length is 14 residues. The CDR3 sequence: CASSLGRVDTEAFF. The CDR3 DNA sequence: TGTGCCAGCAGTTTGGGCAGGGTCGACACTGAAGCTTTCTTT.

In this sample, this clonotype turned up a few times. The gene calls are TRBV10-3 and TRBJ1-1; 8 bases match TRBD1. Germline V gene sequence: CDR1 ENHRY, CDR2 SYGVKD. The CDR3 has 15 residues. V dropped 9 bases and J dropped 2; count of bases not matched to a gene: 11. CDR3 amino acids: CAISGQGLGNTEAFF. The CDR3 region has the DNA TGTGCCATATCCGGACAGGGATTAGGAAACACTGAAGCTTTCTTT.

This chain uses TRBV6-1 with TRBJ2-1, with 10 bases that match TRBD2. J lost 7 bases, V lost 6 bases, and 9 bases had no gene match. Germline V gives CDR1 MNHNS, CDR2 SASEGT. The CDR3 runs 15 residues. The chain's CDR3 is CASSPQREGLNEQFF. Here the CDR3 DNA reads TGTGCCAGCAGCCCACAGCGGGAGGGCCTTAATGAGCAGTTCTTC.